The 21 T cell receptor beta chains given below trace back to one sample, sequenced in a study of blood T cell repertoires in COVID-19. Profiled with immunoSEQ multiplex PCR; TCRdb holds only in-frame clones, not every one. The table shows around 170,000 clones, with about 80% occurring only once. Source material: peripheral blood. All receptors derive from a human donor in a cohort sampled during active COVID-19.

This rearrangement joins TRBV5-6 to TRBJ2-7, with no clear D. The CDR3 runs 11 residues. The V gene lost 0 bases and the J gene lost 9 bases, with 7 bases spanning the gap. Germline V gene sequence: CDR1 SGHDT, CDR2 YYEEEE. The CDR3 protein is CASSLGTRQYF. The DNA of the CDR3 is TGTGCCAGCAGCTTGGGTACGCGGCAGTACTTC.

The V gene is TRBV21-1, the J gene TRBJ2-1; the table names TRBD2, a call not compared with the DNA. TRBV21-1 is tagged as a pseudogene. This CDR3 has 13 amino acids. CDR3 sequence (DNA): TGTGCCGGGGGGACTAGCGGATACAATGAGCAGTTCTTC. It specifies CAGGTSGYNEQFF.

This chain joins TRBV4-2 and TRBJ2-3, with 9 bases matching TRBD2. The germline gives CDR1 LGHNA, CDR2 YNFKEQ. The J segment lost 6 bases and the V segment lost 0 bases, leaving 10 bases of the junction unmatched. This CDR3 comprises 17 residues. CDR3 nucleotides: TGTGCCAGCAGCCAAGATGGCGCGGGAGGGGGAGCTGATACGCAGTATTTT. Encoded protein: CASSQDGAGGGADTQYF.

The V call is TRBV6-2 or TRBV6-3, the J call TRBJ1-5; D call uncertain. Germline CDR1 is MNHEY and CDR2 is SVGEGT. Trimming removed 6 bases at V and 4 bases at J, with 22 bases between. The CDR3 contains 17 residues. CDR3 residues: CASSPFEGGAQNQPQHF. CDR3 sequence (DNA): TGTGCCAGCAGCCCCTTCGAAGGCGGAGCCCAAAATCAGCCCCAGCATTTT.

The chain recombines TRBV7-9 with TRBJ2-3; 12 nucleotides match TRBD2. The V and J ends lost 5 bases and 1 base, in that order; junction bases with no gene match: 7. The V gene's germline CDR1 is SEHNR and CDR2 FQNEAQ (reference sequence). This CDR3 contains 17 residues. Written as DNA, the CDR3 is TGTGCCAGCAGCCCTGGACTAGCGGGGTGGGGCACAGATACGCAGTATTTT. This sequence encodes CASSPGLAGWGTDTQYF.

This rearrangement joins TRBV5-1 to TRBJ1-1; maybe TRBD1 (5 bases). Looked up from germline, CDR1 is SGHRS and CDR2 is YFSETQ. The CDR3 has 16 residues. Trimming stripped 4 bases from V and 0 bases from J, with 16 bases between. CDR3 amino acids: CASSGVGGAMNTEAFF. CDR3 nucleotide sequence: TGCGCCAGCAGCGGGGTCGGAGGGGCTATGAACACTGAAGCTTTCTTT.

The rearrangement links TRBV6-2 or TRBV6-3 to TRBJ1-2; 8 positions match TRBD1. V dropped 5 bases and J dropped 3; count of bases not matched to a gene: 8. This CDR3 contains 15 residues. Germline V gene data show CDR1 as MNHEY and CDR2 as SVGEGT. The CDR3 coding sequence is TGTGCCAGCAGTCCCAGGACAGGGAAGGACTATGGCTACACCTTC. Protein: CASSPRTGKDYGYTF.

This rearrangement joins TRBV18 to TRBJ2-7; 7 bases agree with TRBD1. CDR1 KGHSH and CDR2 LQKENI come from the germline V gene. The trim removed 5 bases at V and 0 bases at J, leaving 7 bases unmatched. This CDR3 is built from 15 residues. This chain's CDR3 is CASSATGTVSYEQYF. The CDR3 coding sequence is TGTGCCAGCTCAGCGACCGGGACAGTCTCCTACGAGCAGTACTTC.

This rearrangement joins TRBV7-8 to TRBJ2-7; perhaps TRBD2 as D (6 bases). This CDR3 comprises 16 residues. Trimming left V 5 bases short and J 3 bases short, with 20 bases between. Germline V gene sequence: CDR1 SGHVS, CDR2 FQNEAQ. The CDR3 sequence: CASSAPGTFLNYEQYF. The CDR3 DNA follows: TGTGCCAGCAGCGCGCCCGGGACTTTTTTAAACTACGAGCAGTACTTC. The whole variable domain, remainder taken from reference TRBV7-8 and TRBJ2-7, is GAGVSQSPRYKVAKRGQDVALRCDPISGHVSLFWYQQALGQGPEFLTYFQNEAQLDKSGLPSDRFFAERPEGSVSTLKIQRTQQEDSAVYLCASSAPGTFLNYEQYFGPGTRLTVT.

The chain combines TRBV11-2 with TRBJ2-7; TRBD1 matches 9 bases. The CDR3 sequence is 15 residues long. V dropped 5 bases and J dropped 5; count of bases not matched to a gene: 10. Germline CDR1 SGHAT, CDR2 FQNNGV. Written as DNA, the CDR3 is TGTGCCAGCAGCCTCACCGGACAGGGGCTCGACGAGCAGTACTTC. This encodes CASSLTGQGLDEQYF.

The chain joins TRBV7-2 to TRBJ2-7; TRBD2 matches at 7 bases. CDR1 SGHTA and CDR2 FQGNSA come from the germline V gene. J lost 3 bases, V lost 5 bases, and 7 bases had no gene match. The CDR3 spans 14 residues. The CDR3 loop reads CASSDPGLRYEQYF. CDR3 coding DNA: TGTGCCAGCAGCGACCCGGGACTACGCTACGAGCAGTACTTC.

V gene TRBV18 combines with J gene TRBJ2-5; D is perhaps TRBD2 (5 bases). This CDR3 spans 13 amino acids. The V gene's germline CDR1 is KGHSH and CDR2 LQKENI. V shed 4 bases and J shed 5 bases, with 11 bases lying between them. Here the CDR3 reads CASSRETGETQYF. CDR3 bases: TGTGCCAGCTCACGCGAGACGGGGGAGACCCAGTACTTC.

The chain employs TRBV6-4 and TRBJ2-1, with 9 nucleotides matching TRBD1. V trimming: 0 bases; J trimming: 4 bases; junction bases outside the gene matches: 7. Germline assignment: CDR1 MRHNA and CDR2 SNTAGT. This CDR3 comprises 17 residues. The CDR3 sequence is CASSDSRGTGSYNEQFF. CDR3 nucleotide sequence: TGTGCCAGCAGTGACTCGAGGGGGACAGGGAGTTACAATGAGCAGTTCTTC.

The chain couples TRBV3-1 (or the pseudogene TRBV3-2) to TRBJ2-7; the match to TRBD1 covers 8 bases. J lost 6 bases, V lost 0 bases, and 4 bases had no gene match. The CDR3 is 14 amino acids. In germline, CDR1 is LGHDT, CDR2 YNNKEL (reference sequence). CDR3 nucleotides: TGTGCCAGCAGCCAAGATGGGACAGGCCGCGAGCAGTACTTC. It yields the protein CASSQDGTGREQYF.

The V gene is TRBV7-3, the J gene TRBJ2-1, with TRBD2 matching 14 bases. CDR1 and CDR2 (germline): SGHTA, FQGTGA. J gave up 10 bases and V 5 bases, and 7 bases lay outside the gene matches. The CDR3 spans 15 residues. Here the CDR3 DNA reads TGTGCCAGCAGCCCCCGACTAGCGGGAGGGGGGGAGCAGTTCTTC. Translating it yields CASSPRLAGGGEQFF.

This clone was seen a few times. The rearrangement uses TRBV19 and TRBJ1-1, with D tentatively TRBD1 (5 bases). Germline CDR1 and CDR2: LNHDA and SQIVND (reference sequence). The germline V and J ends were trimmed by 8 bases and 2 bases, with 9 bases remaining between them. The CDR3 runs to 12 residues. The DNA for the CDR3 is TGTGCCAGTCGCAGGGAAAACACTGAAGCTTTCTTT. Protein product: CASRRENTEAFF.

The chain uses TRBV3-1 (or the pseudogene TRBV3-2) and TRBJ1-6, with TRBD1 matching over 8 bases. The CDR3 has 17 residues. With V trimmed by 3 bases and J by 5 bases, 9 bases remained unmatched. Germline V gene data show CDR1 as LGHDT and CDR2 as YNNKEL (reference sequence). The CDR3 sequence: CASSQPLTGVNNSPLHF. In DNA, the CDR3 is TGTGCCAGCAGCCAGCCCTTGACAGGGGTCAATAATTCACCCCTCCACTTT.

The chain recombines TRBV5-4 with TRBJ2-7, with 11 bases fitting TRBD2. Germline trimming cut 1 base from V and 2 bases from J; bases unmatched to any gene: 5. Germline V gene data show CDR1 as SGHNT and CDR2 as YYREEE (reference sequence). This CDR3 has 16 residues. The DNA of the CDR3 is TGTGCCAGCAGCTTGATAGGGACTAGCGGAACCTACGAGCAGTACTTC. It specifies CASSLIGTSGTYEQYF.

The genes are TRBV11-2 and TRBJ1-2, with 7 positions matching TRBD1. The CDR3 runs 16 residues. CDR1 and CDR2 (germline): SGHAT, FQNNGV. V lost 2 bases, J lost 6 bases, and 12 bases stayed unmatched. CDR3 nucleotide sequence: TGTGCCAGCAGCTTACCCGAACAGGGGCCGAGGGATGGCTACACCTTC. This codes for CASSLPEQGPRDGYTF.

The chain carries TRBV7-3 and TRBJ1-1, with D unresolved. Germline V gene data show CDR1 as SGHTA and CDR2 as FQGTGA. This CDR3 has 15 residues. Trimming removed 5 bases at V and 4 bases at J, with 17 bases between. The CDR3 region has the DNA TGTGCCAGCAGCGATGACGGAGGCGGAGGCACTGAAGCTTTCTTT. Its translation: CASSDDGGGGTEAFF.

The chain recombines TRBV5-1 with TRBJ2-5, with D perhaps matching TRBD2 (5 bases). The germline V gene encodes CDR1 SGHRS and CDR2 YFSETQ. V was pared by 4 bases and J by 5 bases, with 6 bases between. This CDR3 is built from 11 residues. CDR3 DNA sequence: TGCGCCAGCAGCCCGGGGGAGACCCAGTACTTC. It specifies CASSPGETQYF.